This is a list of T cell receptor beta chains from one sample in a study of blood T cells in healthy people across ages. TCRdb analysed the 5' RACE reads with MiXCR anew, one entry per CDR3 protein. This table has 590,000 or so distinct CDR3 sequences, about 30% appearing once. The sample taken for sequencing was blood. These receptors came from an elderly woman in good health. Each CDR3 is given with its conserved first and last residue. A D gene is named only where the DNA matches it firmly. Clone sizes are given selectively: once, few, many, or a class where the clone is expanded.

.	TRBV12-3/TRBV12-4	TRBJ1-4	few	TGTGCCAGCCAAGAGGGAGGAAGGGGTGAAAAACTGTTTTTT	CASQEGGRGEKLFF
TRBD2	TRBV30	TRBJ2-1	many	TGTGCCTGGAGTGCCTCCCGGGGAGGGAGCAATGAGCAGTTCTTC	CAWSASRGGSNEQFF
TRBD1	TRBV9	TRBJ2-2	.	TGTGCCAGCAGCGTCCTACAGGGGGCCGCGGACGGGGAGCTGTTTTTT	CASSVLQGAADGELFF
TRBD1	TRBV6-1	TRBJ1-1	few	TGTGCCACCCACCGGGACAGGATCGTTTTATCTGAAGCTTTCTTT	CATHRDRIVLSEAFF
.	TRBV3-1	TRBJ2-3	many	TGTGCCAGCAGCCAAGATCTACGGAGCTCTGGTACGCAGTATTTT	CASSQDLRSSGTQYF
TRBD1	TRBV11-2	TRBJ1-6	few	TGTGCCAGCAGCTTAATGCCCCCTGCAGGGACAGGGAGCTCCTATAATTCACCCCTCCACTTT	CASSLMPPAGTGSSYNSPLHF
.	TRBV5-1	TRBJ2-7	few	TGCGCCAGCAGCTCTGGGATCCAGTCCTGTTACGAGCAGTACTTC	CASSSGIQSCYEQYF
.	TRBV5-1	TRBJ1-1	.	TGCGCCAGCGGGGAGAACACTGAAGCTTTCTTT	CASGENTEAFF
TRBD1	TRBV25-1	TRBJ1-1	.	TGTGCCAGCACAACCTCCTGGGGGGACAGGGCCACTGAAGCTTTCTTT	CASTTSWGDRATEAFF
.	TRBV5-5	TRBJ2-7	many	TGTGCCAGCAGCTCACGGGGTAACTACGAGCAGTACTTC	CASSSRGNYEQYF
.	TRBV7-3	TRBJ2-1	many	TGTGCCAGCAGCCCTGGACACGACTACAATGAGCAGTTCTTC	CASSPGHDYNEQFF